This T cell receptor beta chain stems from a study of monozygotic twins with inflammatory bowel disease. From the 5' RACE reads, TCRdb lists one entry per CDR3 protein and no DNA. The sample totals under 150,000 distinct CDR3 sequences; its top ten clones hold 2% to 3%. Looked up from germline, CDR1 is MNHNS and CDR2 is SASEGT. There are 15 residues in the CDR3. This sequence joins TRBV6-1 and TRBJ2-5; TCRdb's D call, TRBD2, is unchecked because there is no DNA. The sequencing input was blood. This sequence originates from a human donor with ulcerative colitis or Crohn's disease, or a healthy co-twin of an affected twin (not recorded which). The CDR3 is CASSPGTSGGRPQYF.